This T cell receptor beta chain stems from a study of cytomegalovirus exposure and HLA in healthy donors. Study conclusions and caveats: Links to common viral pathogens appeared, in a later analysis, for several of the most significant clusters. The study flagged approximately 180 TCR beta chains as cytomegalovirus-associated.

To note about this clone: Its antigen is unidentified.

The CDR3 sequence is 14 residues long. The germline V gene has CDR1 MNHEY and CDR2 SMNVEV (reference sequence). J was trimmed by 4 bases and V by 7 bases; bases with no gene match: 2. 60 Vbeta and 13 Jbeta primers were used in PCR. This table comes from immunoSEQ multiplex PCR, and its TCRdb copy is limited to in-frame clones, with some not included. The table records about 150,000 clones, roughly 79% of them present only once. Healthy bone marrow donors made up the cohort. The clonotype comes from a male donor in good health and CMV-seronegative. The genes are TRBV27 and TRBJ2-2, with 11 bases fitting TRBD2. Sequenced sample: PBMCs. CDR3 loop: CASTTSGGTGELFF. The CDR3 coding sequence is TGTGCCAGCACAACTAGCGGGGGCACCGGGGAGCTGTTTTTT.